The source of this TCR beta chain is a study of T cell repertoires in cytomegalovirus infection. About the study: In public TCR beta signatures, there were indications of both CMV infection and matching HLA type.

Comment on this clonotype: The antigen is unknown.

Study results and limitations: Of the TCR beta families, the public ones yielded a cumulative frequency that identified carriers of CMV plus the relevant HLA. HLA-C-restricted CMV-specific TCR beta clonotypes prevailed in the ex vivo response.

From the reads, TCRdb called clonotypes with MiXCR, one entry per CDR3 protein. The data contain 200,000 to 250,000 distinct CDR3 sequences, roughly 22% of them seen just once; the ten biggest clones take up roughly 18%. Germline V gives CDR1 SQVTM, CDR2 ANQGSEA. This CDR3 is built from 13 residues. Trimming left V 7 bases short and J 1 base short, with 13 bases between. The sample consisted of CD8+ T cells from PBMCs. The sequence derives from a human donor in good health (CMV status not recorded). Some clones in this sample may be carry-over from other donors' samples. The rearrangement joins TRBV29-1 to TRBJ1-1; tentatively, D is TRBD1 (5 bases). This CDR3 is CSAWDGPNTEAFF. CDR3 in DNA: TGCAGCGCCTGGGACGGACCGAACACTGAAGCTTTCTTT. The full variable domain, its missing parts supplied by reference TRBV29-1 and TRBJ1-1, is SAVISQKPSRDICQRGTSLTIQCQVDSQVTMMFWYRQQPGQSLTLIATANQGSEATYESGFVIDKFPISRPNLTFSTLTVSNMSPEDSSIYLCSAWDGPNTEAFFGQGTRLTVV.